The clone carrying this TCR beta chain was recorded only once. This specimen belongs to a study of technical replicates of blood from a handful of donors. The protocol was immunoSEQ multiplex PCR, while the TCRdb copy is restricted to in-frame clones and leaves out a portion. The repertoire holds under 90,000 clones, with around 97% as singletons. The CDR3 length is 19 residues. The trim removed 0 bases at V and 0 bases at J, leaving 11 bases unmatched. CDR1 is ENHRY, CDR2 SYGVKD, per germline. The sequenced sample consisted of T cells isolated from PBMCs. J is TRBJ1-5 and V is TRBV10-3; TRBD1 matches at 7 bases. This receptor was obtained from a human donor in good health. CDR3: CAISESERTGAYSNQPQHF. The CDR3 region has the DNA TGTGCCATCAGTGAGTCTGAAAGGACAGGAGCCTATAGCAATCAGCCCCAGCATTTT.